These T cell receptor beta chains were read from a single sample in a study of TIL therapy for anti-PD-1-resistant metastatic lung cancer. The repertoire was sequenced with immunoSEQ multiplex PCR; TCRdb's copy has only in-frame clones and lacks some. The sample comprises under 7,500 clones, 50% to 70% of which are singletons, and around 7.7% rests with the top ten. Sequences were derived from tumor tissue, sampled at baseline. The receptors were gathered from a person aged 25-85 years with non-small cell lung cancer. CDR3s include the opening cysteine and the closing phenylalanine or tryptophan. The D gene is left open where the match is weak. Size is omitted from some rows. Given values are once, few, many or a class for expanded clones.

>.|TRBJ1-3|TRBV9|few
CASSQIASSGNTIYF
TGTGCCAGCAGCCAGATAGCTAGCTCTGGAAACACCATATATTTT
>.|TRBJ2-3|TRBV7-9|.
CASSLARFDTQYF
TGTGCCAGCAGCTTAGCTAGATTCGATACACAGTATTTT
>TRBD1|TRBJ1-4|TRBV15|.
CATSRDSGTGGKKLFF
TGTGCCACCAGCAGAGATTCCGGGACAGGGGGAAAAAAACTGTTTTTT
>.|TRBJ2-7|TRBV15|.
CATSRDGALGEQYF
TGTGCCACCAGCAGAGACGGAGCACTCGGCGAGCAGTACTTC
>.|TRBJ1-1|TRBV11-2|.
CASSAFGLGATEAFF
TGTGCCAGCAGCGCTTTTGGCCTGGGGGCAACTGAAGCTTTCTTT
>TRBD1|TRBJ2-7|TRBV6-5|large
CASNPGTGAYEQYF
TGTGCCAGCAACCCCGGAACAGGGGCCTACGAGCAGTACTTC
>.|TRBJ1-2|TRBV9|.
CASSGSPAQDLAGGYTF
TGTGCCAGCAGCGGGTCCCCCGCACAGGACCTCGCGGGCGGCTACACCTTC
>TRBD1|TRBJ2-1|TRBV6-5|.
CASKRQGPNEQFF
TGTGCCAGCAAGAGACAGGGCCCCAATGAGCAGTTCTTC
>.|TRBJ2-2|TRBV6-5|.
CASILEGNTGELFF
TGTGCCAGCATATTGGAGGGGAACACCGGGGAGCTGTTTTTT
>.|TRBJ2-1|TRBV27|.
CASSPSSANEQFF
TGTGCCAGCAGTCCCTCTAGCGCCAATGAGCAGTTCTTC
>TRBD1|TRBJ1-1|TRBV5-1|.
CASSITGEVAFF
TGCGCCAGCAGCATAACAGGGGAAGTAGCTTTCTTT
>.|TRBJ2-7|TRBV18|.
CASSAYDRVGYEQYF
TGTGCCAGCTCCGCCTACGATAGAGTAGGGTACGAGCAGTACTTC
>.|TRBJ2-6|TRBV5-5|few
CASSLGDGSGANVLTF
TGTGCCAGCAGCTTGGGAGACGGCTCTGGGGCCAACGTCCTGACTTTC
>TRBD1|TRBJ1-2|TRBV27|.
CASRSNRGYGYTF
TGTGCCAGCAGGTCGAACAGGGGCTATGGCTACACCTTC
>.|TRBJ1-3|TRBV7-9|.
CASSFGGNTIYF
TGTGCCAGCAGCTTCGGGGGAAACACCATATATTTT
>TRBD1|TRBJ1-3|TRBV5-1|few
CASSLAGGASGNTIYF
TGCGCCAGCAGCTTGGCAGGGGGTGCCTCTGGAAACACCATATATTTT
>.|TRBJ2-3|TRBV3-1/TRBV3-2|few
CASSPLLRRTDTQYF
TGTGCCAGCAGCCCCCTCCTCAGGAGGACAGATACGCAGTATTTT
>.|TRBJ2-5|TRBV11-1|.
CASSLRRSRTQETQYF
TGTGCCAGCAGCCTGCGCAGGAGCCGGACCCAAGAGACCCAGTACTTC
>.|TRBJ2-7|TRBV19|.
CASSGTDFYEQYF
TGTGCCAGTAGTGGAACAGATTTCTACGAGCAGTACTTC
>TRBD1|TRBJ2-2|TRBV7-2|.
CASSLGGQGSTGELFF
TGTGCCAGCAGCTTAGGTGGACAGGGGAGTACCGGGGAGCTGTTTTTT
>.|TRBJ2-2|TRBV7-6|.
CASSRGGTGELFF
TGTGCCAGCAGCCGAGGGGGCACCGGGGAGCTGTTTTTT
>.|TRBJ2-1|TRBV6-2/TRBV6-3|few
CASSDGSSGNNEQFF
TGTGCCAGCAGTGACGGTAGTTCTGGTAACAATGAGCAGTTCTTC
>.|TRBJ1-2|TRBV30|once
CAWSPPGRYGYTF
TGTGCCTGGAGTCCCCCCGGGCGGTATGGCTACACCTTC
>TRBD2|TRBJ2-1|TRBV6-2/TRBV6-3|.
CASSPGLSPNEQFF
TGTGCCAGCAGCCCGGGACTATCTCCTAATGAGCAGTTCTTC
>.|TRBJ1-5|TRBV6-1|.
CASSETIGQPQHF
TGTGCCAGCAGTGAAACCATCGGTCAGCCCCAGCATTTT
>TRBD1|TRBJ1-5|TRBV6-5|.
CASRLQGTSQPQHF
TGTGCCAGCAGATTACAGGGGACGAGTCAGCCCCAGCATTTT
>TRBD2|TRBJ2-3|TRBV11-3|.
CASSRRAGSTDTQYF
TGTGCCAGCAGCCGGAGAGCGGGGAGCACAGATACGCAGTATTTT
>.|TRBJ1-1|TRBV18|.
CASSPRRDGNTEAFF
TGTGCCAGCTCACCACGGAGGGACGGGAACACTGAAGCTTTCTTT
>.|TRBJ1-1|TRBV3-1/TRBV3-2|.
CASSHLVGTQISHTEAFF
TGTGCCAGCAGCCACCTGGTCGGGACCCAAATATCCCACACTGAAGCTTTCTTT
>.|TRBJ1-6|TRBV2|few
CASTLRPRNSPLHF
TGTGCCAGCACCCTAAGGCCCAGAAATTCACCCCTCCACTTT
>.|TRBJ2-2|TRBV4-2|.
CASSLWDGQANTGELFF
TGTGCCAGCAGCCTATGGGACGGCCAAGCGAACACCGGGGAGCTGTTTTTT
>.|TRBJ1-3|TRBV20-1|few
CSASQARGRNTIYF
TGCAGTGCTAGTCAGGCCAGGGGCCGAAACACCATATATTTT
>.|TRBJ1-1|TRBV7-9|medium-sized
CASSAPGRLNTEAFF
TGTGCCAGCAGCGCCCCTGGGAGACTGAACACTGAAGCTTTCTTT
>TRBD2|TRBJ2-3|TRBV4-2|.
CASSPAGVMRTSGNTDTQYF
TGTGCCAGCAGCCCGGCGGGGGTAATGCGGACTAGCGGGAACACAGATACGCAGTATTTT
>.|TRBJ2-3|TRBV5-4|.
CASSLDPRGPNTQYF
TGTGCCAGCAGCTTGGACCCTCGCGGCCCCAATACGCAGTATTTT
>TRBD2|TRBJ2-3|TRBV4-3|.
CASSQVGAGGGTQYF
TGCGCCAGCAGCCAAGTGGGAGCGGGGGGTGGTACGCAGTATTTT
>.|TRBJ1-3|TRBV4-3|.
CASSQDWPGVGRVYGNTIYF
TGCGCCAGCAGCCAAGATTGGCCGGGCGTGGGAAGGGTTTATGGAAACACCATATATTTT
>TRBD1|TRBJ1-5|TRBV29-1|few
CSGGQGKGQPQHF
TGCAGCGGAGGACAGGGGAAGGGGCAGCCCCAGCATTTT
>TRBD2|TRBJ2-2|TRBV18|.
CASSPPSGGFTGELFF
TGTGCCAGCTCACCTCCTAGCGGGGGTTTCACCGGGGAGCTGTTTTTT
>.|TRBJ1-2|TRBV7-9|.
CASSLVSTPSYGYTF
TGTGCCAGCAGCTTAGTGTCTACACCCTCGTATGGCTACACCTTC
>.|TRBJ2-7|TRBV21-1|.
CASSKDLTRRVSEQYF
TGTGCCAGCAGCAAAGATCTGACTCGCCGCGTAAGCGAGCAGTACTTC
>.|TRBJ1-4|TRBV5-1|.
CASSSGQRATNEKLFF
TGCGCCAGCAGCTCAGGACAGCGAGCAACTAATGAAAAACTGTTTTTT
>.|TRBJ1-2|TRBV6-5|once
CASSYYGGYGYTF
TGTGCCAGCAGTTACTACGGGGGCTATGGCTACACCTTC
>.|TRBJ1-2|TRBV7-9|few
CASDPGAPLNYGYTF
TGTGCCAGCGATCCAGGGGCCCCTCTAAACTATGGCTACACCTTC
>TRBD1|TRBJ2-7|TRBV7-2|.
CASSIRDRDYEQYF
TGTGCCAGCAGCATCCGGGACAGAGACTACGAGCAGTACTTC
>.|TRBJ1-1|TRBV6-2/TRBV6-3|once
CASSYSIKGMGDTEAFF
TGTGCCAGCAGTTACTCGATCAAGGGAATGGGAGACACTGAAGCTTTCTTT
>TRBD2|TRBJ2-1|TRBV11-2|large
CASSPYAGGSTEQFF
TGTGCCAGCAGCCCATATGCGGGGGGGAGCACTGAGCAGTTCTTC
>TRBD1|TRBJ1-1|TRBV29-1|.
CSVGRDSTEAFF
TGCAGCGTCGGCCGGGACAGCACTGAAGCTTTCTTT
>TRBD1|TRBJ1-2|TRBV4-1|few
CASSSPGQSIYGYTF
TGCGCCAGCAGCTCCCCGGGACAGTCGATCTATGGCTACACCTTC
>.|TRBJ2-1|TRBV5-1|.
CASSLAGAKSLFNEQFF
TGCGCCAGCAGCTTGGCCGGGGCTAAATCCCTCTTCAATGAGCAGTTCTTC
>.|TRBJ1-4|TRBV5-1|.
CASSLVVGDINEKLFF
TGCGCCAGCAGCTTGGTGGTGGGGGACATAAATGAAAAACTGTTTTTT
>.|TRBJ1-5|TRBV19|few
CASSIGRFSNQPQHF
TGTGCCAGTAGTATTGGGAGATTTAGCAATCAGCCCCAGCATTTT